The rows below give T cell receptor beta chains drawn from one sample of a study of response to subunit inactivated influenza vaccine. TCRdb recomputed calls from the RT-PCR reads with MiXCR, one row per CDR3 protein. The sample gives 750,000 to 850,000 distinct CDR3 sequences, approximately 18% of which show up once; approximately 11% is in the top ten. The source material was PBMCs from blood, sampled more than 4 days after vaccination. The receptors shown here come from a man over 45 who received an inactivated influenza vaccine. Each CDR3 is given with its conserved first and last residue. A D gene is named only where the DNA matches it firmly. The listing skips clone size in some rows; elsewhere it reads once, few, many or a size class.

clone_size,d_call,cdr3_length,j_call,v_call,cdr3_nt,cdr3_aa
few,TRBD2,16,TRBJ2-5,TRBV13,TGTGCCAGCAGCTTAGGGAGACTAGCGGACCAAGAGACCCAGTACTTC,CASSLGRLADQETQYF
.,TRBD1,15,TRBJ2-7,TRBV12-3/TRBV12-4,TGTGCCAGCAGTTTAGCGTCCGGACAGGCCAGTGAGCAGTACTTC,CASSLASGQASEQYF
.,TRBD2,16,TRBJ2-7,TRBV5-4,TGTGCCAGCAGCTTGGGCGTGGCTAGCGGGAGCGGAGTGCAGTACTTC,CASSLGVASGSGVQYF
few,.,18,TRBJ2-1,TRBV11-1,TGTGCCAGCAGCTCCCTCAGGGAGACAGAACGCTCCTACAATGAGCAGTTCTTC,CASSSLRETERSYNEQFF
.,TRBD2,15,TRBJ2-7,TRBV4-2,TGTGCCAGCAGCCAGGTGACTAGCGACTCCTACGAGCAGTACTTC,CASSQVTSDSYEQYF
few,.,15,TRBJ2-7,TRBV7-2,TGTGCCAGCAGCGCATCCCGGGAAGGCCTTTACGAGCAGTACTTC,CASSASREGLYEQYF
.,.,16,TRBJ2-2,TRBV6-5,TGTGCCAGCAGTTACTTCGAGGGAGCGAACACCGGGGAGCTGTTTTTT,CASSYFEGANTGELFF
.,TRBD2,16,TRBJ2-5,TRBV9,TGTGCCAGCAGCGTAGGTGGGTTAGCGGGATTGGAGACCCAGTACTTC,CASSVGGLAGLETQYF
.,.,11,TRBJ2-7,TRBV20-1,TGCAGTGCTAGTGGCTTGGACGAGCAGTACTTC,CSASGLDEQYF
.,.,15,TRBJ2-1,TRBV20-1,TGCAGTGCTAGAGCGGCGGGTAGCCCTGTGAATGAGCAGTTCTTC,CSARAAGSPVNEQFF
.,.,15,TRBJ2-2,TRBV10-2,TGCGCCAGCAGTTCCCTCGCGACCGCCACCGGGGAGCTGTTTTTT,CASSSLATATGELFF
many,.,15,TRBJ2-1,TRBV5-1,TGCGCCAGCAGCTTGGTTGCCCTACCCTACAATGAGCAGTTCTTC,CASSLVALPYNEQFF
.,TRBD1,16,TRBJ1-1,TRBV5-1,TGCGCCAGCAGCTTGGGACAGGGGGCCTTGAACACTGAAGCTTTCTTT,CASSLGQGALNTEAFF
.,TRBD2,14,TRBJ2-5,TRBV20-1,TGCAGTGCCGCCAGCGGGAGAGTAGGAGAGACCCAGTACTTC,CSAASGRVGETQYF
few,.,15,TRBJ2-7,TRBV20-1,TGCAGTGCTAGCCCTAGTGCTACGTCCTATAACGAGCAGTACTTC,CSASPSATSYNEQYF
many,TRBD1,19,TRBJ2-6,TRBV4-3,TGCGCCAGCAGCCAAGAACCGGGACAGGGGGCGTCTGGGGCCAACGTCCTGACTTTC,CASSQEPGQGASGANVLTF
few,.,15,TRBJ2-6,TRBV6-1,TGTGCCAGCAGGACGCAGGGACCTGGGGCCAACGTCCTGACTTTC,CASRTQGPGANVLTF
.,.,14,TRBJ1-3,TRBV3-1,TGTGCCAGCAGCCAACGGGAATCTGGAAACACCATATATTTT,CASSQRESGNTIYF
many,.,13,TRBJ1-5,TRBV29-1,TGCAGCGTCGGAGACACGAGCAATCAGCCCCAGCATTTT,CSVGDTSNQPQHF
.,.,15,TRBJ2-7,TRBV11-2,TGTGCCAGCAGCCCGGTGAAGGGGCAGTTAAACGAGCAGTACTTC,CASSPVKGQLNEQYF
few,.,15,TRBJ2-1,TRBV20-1,TGCAGTGCTAGACCTTGGACGGCAACAAACAATGAGCAGTTCTTC,CSARPWTATNNEQFF
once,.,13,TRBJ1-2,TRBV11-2,TGTGCCAGCAGCTTTTCGGGGTGGGTCGGCTACACCTTC,CASSFSGWVGYTF
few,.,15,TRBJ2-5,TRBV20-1,TGCAGTGCTCGTAGGGGGGACGCTGGCGGAGAGACCCAGTACTTC,CSARRGDAGGETQYF